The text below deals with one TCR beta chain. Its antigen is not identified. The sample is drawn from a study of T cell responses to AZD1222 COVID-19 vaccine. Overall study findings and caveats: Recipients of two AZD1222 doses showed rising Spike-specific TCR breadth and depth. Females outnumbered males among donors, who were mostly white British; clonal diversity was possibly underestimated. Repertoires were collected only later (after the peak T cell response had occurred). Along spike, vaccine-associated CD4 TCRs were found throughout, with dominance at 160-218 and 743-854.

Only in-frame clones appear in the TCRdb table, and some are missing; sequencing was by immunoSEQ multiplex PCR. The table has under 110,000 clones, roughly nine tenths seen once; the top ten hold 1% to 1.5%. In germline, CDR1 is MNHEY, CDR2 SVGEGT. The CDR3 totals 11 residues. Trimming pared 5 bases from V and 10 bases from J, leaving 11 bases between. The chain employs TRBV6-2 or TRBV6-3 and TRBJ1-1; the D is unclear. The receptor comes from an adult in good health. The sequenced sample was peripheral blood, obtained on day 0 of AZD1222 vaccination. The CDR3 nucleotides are TGTGCCAGCAGTAGAGGGAATAGAGCTTTCTTT. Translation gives CASSRGNRAFF.